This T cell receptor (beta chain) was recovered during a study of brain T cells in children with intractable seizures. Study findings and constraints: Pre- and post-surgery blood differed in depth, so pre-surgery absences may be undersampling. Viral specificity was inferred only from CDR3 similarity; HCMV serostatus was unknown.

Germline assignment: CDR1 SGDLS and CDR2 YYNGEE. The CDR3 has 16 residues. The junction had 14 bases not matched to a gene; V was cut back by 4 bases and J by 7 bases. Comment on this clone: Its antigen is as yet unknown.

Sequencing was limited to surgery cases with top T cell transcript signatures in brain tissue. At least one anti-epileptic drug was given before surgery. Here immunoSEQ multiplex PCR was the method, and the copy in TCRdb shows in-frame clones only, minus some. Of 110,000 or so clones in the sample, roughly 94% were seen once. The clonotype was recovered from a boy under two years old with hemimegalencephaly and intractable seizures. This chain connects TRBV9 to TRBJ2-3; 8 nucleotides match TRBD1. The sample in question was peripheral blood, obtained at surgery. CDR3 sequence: CASSLPRAGGLNTQYF. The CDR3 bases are TGTGCCAGCAGCCTCCCCCGGGCAGGGGGCTTGAATACGCAGTATTTT.